This T cell receptor (beta chain) originates from a study of T cell repertoires in cytomegalovirus infection. Study context: Public signatures in TCR beta pointed to CMV infection and matching HLA type.

TCRdb reprocessed the reads with MiXCR, giving one entry per CDR3 protein. The sample has some 590,000 distinct CDR3 sequences, almost 40% seen once. Points from the study as a whole: The ex vivo response was dominated by HLA-C-restricted CMV-specific TCR beta clonotypes.

Turning to this clonotype: Its antigen is not known.

The CDR3 extends over 15 amino acids. The germline V gene has CDR1 ENHRY and CDR2 SYGVKD. J lost 1 base, V lost 7 bases, and 9 bases had no gene match. The chain employs TRBV10-3 and TRBJ1-1; 7 nucleotides match TRBD1. The sequence was obtained from a human donor in good health (CMV status not recorded). Some clones in this sample may be carry-over from other donors' samples. This specimen was cultured PBMCs, taken from culture after CMV antigen stimulation. The chain's CDR3 is CAITKGTDRNTEAFF. The CDR3 DNA reads TGTGCCATCACCAAAGGGACAGACAGGAACACTGAAGCTTTCTTT.